Below, 27 T cell receptor beta chains from the same sample are listed, as sequenced in a study of a mutant IDH1 vaccine in newly diagnosed glioma. Time point meaning: baseline, week 1 (first vaccination visit). The sample's treatment: pre-vaccination baseline after standard-of-care therapy. Produced via immunoSEQ multiplex PCR; TCRdb's table is partial and in-frame only. The table lists around 50,000 clones, 86% of them singletons. The input for sequencing was PBMCs, taken from a glioma patient treated with radiotherapy, temozolomide or both. These receptors originate from a man aged 35 to 55 with glioma.

This clone was observed once. The chain carries TRBV4-1 and TRBJ2-7; D might be TRBD1 or TRBD2, each matching 5 bases. The CDR3 extends over 16 amino acids. With 1 base removed from V and 2 bases from J, the gap between germline ends came to 15 bases. Germline-derived CDR1 and CDR2 are MGHRA and YSYEKL. CDR3 coding DNA: TGCGCCAGCAGCCAAGGTGGCAGGGTGACTACCTACGAGCAGTACTTC. This encodes CASSQGGRVTTYEQYF.

The chain employs TRBV9 and TRBJ2-3; the D is unclear. Trimming pared 4 bases from V and 6 bases from J, leaving 15 bases between. The CDR3 loop spans 14 amino acids. Germline lookup yields CDR1 SGDLS and CDR2 YYNGEE. CDR3 amino acids: CASSPGPPGDTQYF. In DNA, the CDR3 is TGTGCCAGCAGCCCCGGGCCACCTGGGGATACGCAGTATTTT.

This chain uses TRBV23-1 with TRBJ2-3; TRBD1 agrees at 9 bases. Being an ORF, TRBV23-1 has a function that is uncertain. The CDR3 totals 14 residues. Losses at the gene ends were 6 bases for V and 6 bases for J; bases not matched to a gene: 7. The CDR3, as DNA: TGCGCCAGCAGGGATCGGACAGGGGCGGATACGCAGTATTTT. Protein: CASRDRTGADTQYF.

V gene TRBV6-5 combines with J gene TRBJ1-2, with D maybe TRBD1 (6 bases). V gave up 7 bases and J gave up 4 bases, with 13 bases separating them. Germline CDR1 is MNHEY and CDR2 is SVGAGI. CDR3 length: 13 residues. In DNA form, the CDR3 reads TGTGCCAGCACCCTACAGGGCGCCTATGGCTACACCTTC. It specifies CASTLQGAYGYTF.

This chain links TRBV29-1 with TRBJ2-3, with a possible D match to TRBD1 (6 bases). Germline V gene lookup returns CDR1 SQVTM and CDR2 ANQGSEA. Trimming took 4 bases from V and 6 from J, leaving 8 bases between them. The CDR3 is made up of 11 amino acids. The CDR3 DNA is TGCAGCGTTGGGGACAAGGATACGCAGTATTTT. This codes for CSVGDKDTQYF.

The chain joins TRBV9 to TRBJ2-6, with D unclear. The CDR3 totals 14 residues. With 5 bases removed from V and 2 bases from J, the gap between germline ends came to 8 bases. The germline gives CDR1 SGDLS, CDR2 YYNGEE. The CDR3 coding sequence is TGTGCCAGCAGAAGGACCACTGGGGCCAACGTCCTGACTTTC. It encodes CASRRTTGANVLTF.

This chain joins TRBV9 and TRBJ2-2, with no clear D. V was clipped by 4 bases and J by 3 bases, with 7 bases between them. This CDR3 is built from 13 residues. Germline V gene lookup returns CDR1 SGDLS and CDR2 YYNGEE. The CDR3 bases are TGTGCCAGCAGCTCCGGGCACACCGGGGAGCTGTTTTTT. Amino acid sequence: CASSSGHTGELFF.

CDR3 nucleotide sequence: TGTGCCAGCAGCCAGTATCGACTAGCGGCATACAATGAGCAGTTCTTC. It translates to CASSQYRLAAYNEQFF. The chain uses TRBV4-2 and TRBJ2-1; the match to TRBD2 covers 9 bases. The CDR3 loop spans 16 amino acids. Germline V CDR1 and CDR2: LGHNA, YNFKEQ. V was clipped by 3 bases and J by 4 bases; unmatched bases: 7.

This sequence joins TRBV6-1 and TRBJ1-2, with D uncertain. The CDR3 contains 11 residues. V was shortened by 7 bases and J by 7 bases, with 10 bases between the two germline ends. CDR1 is MNHNS and CDR2 is SASEGT in the germline V gene. CDR3 in amino acids: CASTPAAGYTF. The CDR3 DNA follows: TGTGCCAGCACTCCAGCGGCTGGCTACACCTTC.

Only one count was recorded for this clone. The chain is built from TRBV28 and TRBJ1-1; D remains unclear. Germline V gene lookup returns CDR1 MDHEN and CDR2 SYDVKM. V lost 5 bases and J lost 11, with 12 bases in between. The CDR3 has 11 amino acids. Here the CDR3 DNA reads TGTGCCAGCAGTGCCCCCTTGAGTGCTTTCTTT. Residues: CASSAPLSAFF.

The chain uses TRBV6-1 and TRBJ2-1; 8 bases match TRBD2. J gave up 8 bases and V 8 bases, and 11 bases lay outside the gene matches. This CDR3 spans 14 amino acids. The germline gives CDR1 MNHNS, CDR2 SASEGT. The CDR3 is CASVRAGEGDEQFF. In nucleotides, the CDR3 is TGTGCCAGCGTTAGAGCGGGAGAAGGTGATGAGCAGTTCTTC.

The rearrangement joins TRBV7-2 to TRBJ2-3; D is unclear. Germline V gene data show CDR1 as SGHTA and CDR2 as FQGNSA. Trimming removed 8 bases from V and 1 base from J, with 10 bases in between. The CDR3 length is 13 residues. CDR3 amino acids: CASRDRGTDTQYF. The CDR3 DNA is TGTGCCAGCCGAGACCGTGGCACAGATACGCAGTATTTT.

This clone has just a few counts. This sequence joins TRBV14 and TRBJ1-2, with D perhaps matching TRBD1 (6 bases). Germline assignment: CDR1 SGHDN and CDR2 FVKESK. Trimming left V 2 bases short and J 8 bases short, with 21 bases between. This CDR3 comprises 16 residues. The CDR3 sequence: CASSQIRDTLLGGYTF. CDR3 in DNA: TGTGCCAGCAGCCAAATCCGGGACACGTTACTGGGGGGCTACACCTTC.

V gene TRBV4-2 combines with J gene TRBJ2-1, with 9 nucleotides matching TRBD2. Germline-derived CDR1 and CDR2 are LGHNA and YNFKEQ. The CDR3 runs to 16 residues. V lost 0 bases and J lost 5; bases outside the gene matches: 5. CDR3 loop: CASSQEGASGDNEQFF. In nucleotides, the CDR3 is TGTGCCAGCAGCCAAGAAGGGGCTAGCGGGGACAATGAGCAGTTCTTC.

CDR3 sequence: CASRTGGVNTEAFF. In nucleotides, the CDR3 is TGTGCCAGCAGGACCGGAGGGGTGAACACTGAAGCTTTCTTT. This sequence joins TRBV6-1 and TRBJ1-1; the D gene is possibly TRBD1 (5 bases). Per the germline V gene, CDR1 is MNHNS and CDR2 is SASEGT. The ends were cut back, 6 bases at V and 0 bases at J, with 11 bases in the middle. This CDR3 contains 14 residues.

This sequence joins TRBV7-9 and TRBJ2-7, with D possibly matching TRBD2 (5 bases). The CDR3 has 12 residues. Trimming left V 6 bases short and J 5 bases short, with 11 bases between. Germline V CDR1 and CDR2: SEHNR, FQNEAQ (reference sequence). The CDR3, as DNA: TGTGCCAGCAGTTACGACTACCACGAGCAGTACTTC. Translated: CASSYDYHEQYF.

The chain couples TRBV6-5 to TRBJ2-6; D ambiguous. V was shortened by 2 bases and J by 1 base, with 6 bases between the two germline ends. The CDR3 contains 15 residues. The germline CDR1 and CDR2 sequences are MNHEY and SVGAGI. CDR3 bases: TGTGCCAGCAGTTACGGGATTTCTGGGGCCAACGTCCTGACTTTC. Translating gives CASSYGISGANVLTF.

CDR3 loop: CASSEGGREKLFF. The CDR3 region has the DNA TGTGCCAGCAGTGAGGGGGGACGTGAAAAACTGTTTTTT. The genes are TRBV25-1 and TRBJ1-4; a possible D gene is TRBD1 (5 bases). The CDR3 length is 13 residues. Germline lookup yields CDR1 MGHDK and CDR2 SYGVNS. The ends were cut back, 3 bases at V and 7 bases at J, with 9 bases in the middle.

The chain combines TRBV2 with TRBJ1-1, with D possibly TRBD1 on 5 matching bases. Germline CDR1 SNHLY, CDR2 FYNNEI. CDR3 length: 14 residues. Trimming removed 4 bases at V and 4 bases at J, with 13 bases between. In DNA form, the CDR3 reads TGTGCCAGCAGTGTGGAACAGAGGGGCACTGAAGCTTTCTTT. Its translation: CASSVEQRGTEAFF.

The table lists this clone with a few counts. The chain joins TRBV27 to TRBJ2-7; D not certain. Germline values: CDR1 MNHEY, CDR2 SMNVEV (reference sequence). V was trimmed by 4 bases and J by 5 bases, leaving 18 bases between them. The CDR3 has 15 residues. DNA for the CDR3: TGTGCCAGCAGTTCGATGCCGACCTTTAGGCACGAGCAGTACTTC. Translated, it gives CASSSMPTFRHEQYF.

The rearrangement links TRBV27 to TRBJ1-4; 8 nucleotides match TRBD1. Germline V gene data show CDR1 as MNHEY and CDR2 as SMNVEV (reference sequence). The V gene end was trimmed by 3 bases and the J gene end by 7 bases; junction bases not matched to a gene: 4. The length of the CDR3 is 14 residues. CDR3 nucleotides: TGTGCCAGCAGTTTCCAGGGGGCTCGTGAAAAACTGTTTTTT. It codes for CASSFQGAREKLFF.

This clone is medium-sized. The chain combines TRBV6-5 with TRBJ2-7; no reliable D call. The CDR3 totals 14 residues. The germline CDR1 and CDR2 sequences are MNHEY and SVGAGI. Between the trimmed V and J ends, which lost 5 bases and 1 base, there was a span of 12 bases. In DNA form, the CDR3 reads TGTGCCAGCAGTCCGCCCGCCGTTTCCTACGAGCAGTACTTC. Amino acids: CASSPPAVSYEQYF.

V usage is TRBV12-5 and J usage is TRBJ1-5, with D maybe TRBD1 (5 bases). The CDR3 loop spans 14 amino acids. V shed 1 base and J shed 7 bases, with 11 bases lying between them. Germline-derived CDR1 and CDR2 are LGHNT and FRNRAP. The DNA for the CDR3 is TGTGCTAGTGGTTTGGCAGGGTCCGTACAGCCCCAGCATTTT. Translating it yields CASGLAGSVQPQHF.

V usage is TRBV5-1 and J usage is TRBJ2-6, with D possibly TRBD2 on 6 matching bases. The CDR3 has 21 residues. V dropped 1 base and J dropped 0 bases, with 23 bases sitting between them. Germline CDR1 SGHRS, CDR2 YFSETQ. DNA of the CDR3: TGCGCCAGCAGCTTGTTCCCCCAGGCCCGGCGGGGAACCTCTGGGGCCAACGTCCTGACTTTC. Translation gives CASSLFPQARRGTSGANVLTF.

This chain connects TRBV15 to TRBJ1-2; D is possibly TRBD1 (6 bases). CDR3 length: 13 residues. Deletions cut 5 bases from V and 5 bases from J, with 12 bases between. Germline lookup yields CDR1 LNHNV and CDR2 YYDKDF (reference sequence). CDR3 nucleotide sequence: TGTGCCACCAGCCCTAATGGACAGTATGGCTACACCTTC. Translating gives CATSPNGQYGYTF.

The V gene is TRBV7-9, the J gene TRBJ1-3; 7 nucleotides align to TRBD1. Trimming took 5 bases from V and 2 from J; bases not matched to a gene: 3. Germline lookup yields CDR1 SEHNR and CDR2 FQNEAQ (reference sequence). The CDR3 is 14 amino acids. The chain's CDR3 is CASSHGTAGNTIYF. In nucleotides, the CDR3 is TGTGCCAGCAGCCATGGGACAGCTGGAAACACCATATATTTT. The entire variable domain, with the rest obtained from reference TRBV7-9 and TRBJ1-3, is as follows: DTGVSQNPRHKITKRGQNVTFRCDPISEHNRLYWYRQTLGQGPEFLTYFQNEAQLEKSRLLSDRFSAERPKGSFSTLEIQRTEQGDSAMYLCASSHGTAGNTIYFGEGSWLTVV.

The V gene is TRBV19, the J gene TRBJ2-2; perhaps TRBD2 as D (6 bases). Germline CDR1 reads LNHDA; CDR2 reads SQIVND (reference sequence). Trimming removed 8 bases at V and 1 base at J, with 14 bases between. CDR3 size: 15 residues. For the CDR3, the DNA is TGTGCCAGTGGTGGGGGGAGAGGGAACACCGGGGAGCTGTTTTTT. Its protein product is CASGGGRGNTGELFF. Variable domain in full (rest from reference TRBV19 and TRBJ2-2): DGGITQSPKYLFRKEGQNVTLSCEQNLNHDAMYWYRQDPGQGLRLIYYSQIVNDFQKGDIAEGYSVSREKKESFPLTVTSAQKNPTAFYLCASGGGRGNTGELFFGEGSRLTVL.